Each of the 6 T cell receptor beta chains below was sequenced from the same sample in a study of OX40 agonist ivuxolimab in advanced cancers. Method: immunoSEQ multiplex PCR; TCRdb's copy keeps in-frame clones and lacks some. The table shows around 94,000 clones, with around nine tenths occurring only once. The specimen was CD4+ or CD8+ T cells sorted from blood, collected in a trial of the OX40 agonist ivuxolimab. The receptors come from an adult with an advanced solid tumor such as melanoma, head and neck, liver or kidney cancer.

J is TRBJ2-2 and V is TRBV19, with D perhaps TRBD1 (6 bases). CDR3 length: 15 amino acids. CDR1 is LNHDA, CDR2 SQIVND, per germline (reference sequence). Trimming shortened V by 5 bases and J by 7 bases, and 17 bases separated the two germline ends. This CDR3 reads CASSDFLGADGELFF. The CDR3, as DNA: TGTGCCAGTAGTGACTTTTTGGGGGCGGACGGGGAGCTGTTTTTT.

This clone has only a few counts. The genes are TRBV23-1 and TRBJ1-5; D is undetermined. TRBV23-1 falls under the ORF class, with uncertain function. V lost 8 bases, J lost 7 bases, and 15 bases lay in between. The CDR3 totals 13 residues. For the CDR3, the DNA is TGCGCCAGCTCCGGGCCTCTCGAACAGCCCCAGCATTTT. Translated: CASSGPLEQPQHF.

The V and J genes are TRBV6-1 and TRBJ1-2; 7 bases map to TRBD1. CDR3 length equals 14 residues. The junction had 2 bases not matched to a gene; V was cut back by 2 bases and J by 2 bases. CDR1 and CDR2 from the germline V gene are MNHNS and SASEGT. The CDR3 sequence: CASSERGPNYGYTF. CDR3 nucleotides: TGTGCCAGCAGTGAAAGGGGGCCGAACTATGGCTACACCTTC.

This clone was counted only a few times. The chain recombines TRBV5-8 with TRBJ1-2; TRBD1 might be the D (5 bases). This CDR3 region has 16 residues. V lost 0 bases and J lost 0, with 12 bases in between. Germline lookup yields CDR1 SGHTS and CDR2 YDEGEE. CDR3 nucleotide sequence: TGTGCCAGCAGCTTGGCCGGGGCGGGAGCTAACTATGGCTACACCTTC. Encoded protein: CASSLAGAGANYGYTF.

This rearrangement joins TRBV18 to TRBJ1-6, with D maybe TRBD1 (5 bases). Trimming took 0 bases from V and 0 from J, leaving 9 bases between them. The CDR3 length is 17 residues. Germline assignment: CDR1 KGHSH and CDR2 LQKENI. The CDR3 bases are TGTGCCAGCTCACCACCGGGGGAAAGCTCCTATAATTCACCCCTCCACTTT. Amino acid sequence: CASSPPGESSYNSPLHF.

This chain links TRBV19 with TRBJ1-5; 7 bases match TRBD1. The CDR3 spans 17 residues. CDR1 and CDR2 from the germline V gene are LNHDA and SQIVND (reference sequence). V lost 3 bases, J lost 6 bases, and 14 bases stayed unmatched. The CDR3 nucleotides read TGTGCCAGTAGTATTCTCGTCCTAGGGGGCAGGGGTCAGCCCCAGCATTTT. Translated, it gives CASSILVLGGRGQPQHF.